The 15 T cell receptor beta chains below were found in one sample sequenced in a study of blood T cell repertoires in COVID-19. The protocol was immunoSEQ multiplex PCR, while the TCRdb copy is restricted to in-frame clones and leaves out a portion. Here the sample spans some 290,000 clones, around 90% being singletons. The specimen was PBMCs or T cells enriched from blood (not recorded which). The source is a woman aged 40 to 55 with acute COVID-19.

This clone showed up just once. The V and J genes are TRBV12-3 or TRBV12-4 and TRBJ1-1; D ambiguous. V lost 3 bases, J lost 3 bases, and 8 bases lay in between. This CDR3 region has 13 residues. The CDR3 region is CASSLSGDTEAFF. The CDR3 DNA reads as TGTGCCAGCAGTTTGTCGGGAGACACTGAAGCTTTCTTT.

The table lists this clone with a count of one. This chain links TRBV5-1 with TRBJ1-3, with 7 bases fitting TRBD1. V gave up 4 bases and J gave up 0 bases; unmatched junction bases: 7. The CDR3 runs 16 residues. Germline-derived CDR1 and CDR2 are SGHRS and YFSETQ. The DNA for the CDR3 is TGCGCCAGCAGCCGCGACAGGGCCGACTCTGGAAACACCATATATTTT. Protein sequence: CASSRDRADSGNTIYF.

This rearrangement joins TRBV6-6 to TRBJ2-7, with a tentative D call TRBD2 (7 bases). Germline values: CDR1 MNHNY, CDR2 SVGAGI (reference sequence). Trimming took 5 bases from V and 2 from J, leaving 13 bases between them. The CDR3 contains 14 residues. The CDR3 loop is CASSLRGGTYEQYF. CDR3 bases: TGTGCCAGCAGTCTTAGGGGGGGGACCTACGAGCAGTACTTC.

The genes are TRBV7-6 and TRBJ2-2; 13 nucleotides agree with TRBD2. The germline gives CDR1 SGHVS, CDR2 FNYEAQ. The CDR3 has 16 residues. V shed 3 bases, J shed 9 bases, and the junction held 7 bases outside the gene matches. The CDR3 sequence is CASSFETSGRARELFF. DNA of the CDR3: TGTGCCAGCAGCTTTGAAACTAGCGGGAGGGCCAGGGAGCTGTTTTTT.

V and J are TRBV4-1 and TRBJ1-3; D unresolved. CDR1 MGHRA and CDR2 YSYEKL come from the germline V gene. V lost 0 bases, J lost 0 bases, and 3 bases lay in between. The CDR3 extends over 14 amino acids. The CDR3 sequence: CASSQDSSGNTIYF. The CDR3 region has the DNA TGCGCCAGCAGCCAAGACAGCTCTGGAAACACCATATATTTT.

V usage is TRBV5-1 and J usage is TRBJ2-5, with D possibly TRBD1 on 6 matching bases. Germline CDR1 and CDR2: SGHRS and YFSETQ. The V end was cut by 9 bases, the J end by 2 bases, with 14 bases between. CDR3 length: 13 amino acids. The CDR3 coding sequence is TGCGCCACACGGGTAGGGACACAAGAGACCCAGTACTTC. It yields the protein CATRVGTQETQYF.

This chain connects TRBV6-5 to TRBJ1-5; possible D gene TRBD1, 6 bases. The CDR3 consists of 14 residues. Germline lookup yields CDR1 MNHEY and CDR2 SVGAGI. Trimming removed 5 bases from V and 7 bases from J, with 15 bases in between. Here the CDR3 reads CASSPEGTWQPQHF. The CDR3, as DNA: TGTGCCAGCAGTCCCGAAGGGACATGGCAGCCCCAGCATTTT.

This chain uses TRBV19 with TRBJ1-1; 8 nucleotides agree with TRBD1. This CDR3 contains 16 residues. CDR1 and CDR2 from the germline V gene are LNHDA and SQIVND (reference sequence). V was pared by 2 bases and J by 0 bases, with 5 bases of the junction left unmatched. CDR3 amino acids: CASSILGDRLNTEAFF. The CDR3 DNA reads TGTGCCAGTAGTATATTGGGGGACAGGTTGAACACTGAAGCTTTCTTT.

The chain has TRBV6-2 or TRBV6-3 and TRBJ1-2; D uncertain. CDR1 is MNHEY and CDR2 is SVGEGT in the germline V gene. The CDR3 covers 12 residues. Trimming took 6 bases from V and 2 from J, leaving 7 bases between them. The CDR3 loop reads CASSPQNYGYTF. The CDR3 nucleotides read TGTGCCAGCAGCCCTCAGAACTATGGCTACACCTTC.

V gene TRBV3-1 (or the pseudogene TRBV3-2) combines with J gene TRBJ2-3, with D possibly matching TRBD2 (5 bases). Trimming took 6 bases from V and 5 from J, leaving 9 bases between them. The germline CDR1 and CDR2 sequences are LGHDT and YNNKEL (reference sequence). CDR3 length equals 12 residues. CDR3 sequence reads: CASSEAEDTQYF. The DNA for the CDR3 is TGTGCCAGCAGTGAAGCGGAAGATACGCAGTATTTT.

The chain joins TRBV19 to TRBJ1-2; TRBD1 matches 9 bases. In germline, CDR1 is LNHDA, CDR2 SQIVND (reference sequence). The CDR3 spans 14 residues. The V segment lost 6 bases and the J segment 4 bases; nucleotides outside the gene matches: 6. The CDR3 loop is CASSSGQGIYGYTF. The DNA of the CDR3 is TGTGCCAGTAGCTCTGGACAGGGGATCTATGGCTACACCTTC.

The genes are TRBV30 and TRBJ2-5, with TRBD2 matching over 8 bases. Germline V gene data show CDR1 as GTSNPN and CDR2 as SVGIG (reference sequence). J was trimmed by 1 base and V by 0 bases; bases with no gene match: 7. This CDR3 is built from 16 residues. The CDR3 is CAWSVRGGVRQETQYF. CDR3 coding DNA: TGTGCCTGGAGTGTACGGGGGGGGGTCCGCCAAGAGACCCAGTACTTC.

This chain uses TRBV5-4 with TRBJ2-2, with D possibly being TRBD1 (6 bases). V lost 4 bases and J lost 1, with 14 bases in between. This CDR3 is 16 amino acids long. Germline V gives CDR1 SGHNT, CDR2 YYREEE (reference sequence). In DNA form, the CDR3 reads TGTGCCAGCAGCCGCGTCCCGACAGGGAACACCGGGGAGCTGTTTTTT. Protein product: CASSRVPTGNTGELFF.

V usage is TRBV9 and J usage is TRBJ2-1, with 9 bases matching TRBD2. V lost 4 bases to trimming and J lost 7 bases; unmatched junction nucleotides: 12. Germline CDR1 is SGDLS and CDR2 is YYNGEE. This CDR3 spans 16 amino acids. The CDR3 sequence is CASSLGNSGSLNEQFF. The CDR3 bases are TGTGCCAGCAGCCTAGGCAATAGCGGGAGTTTAAATGAGCAGTTCTTC.

This clone was found a few times. The chain uses TRBV2 and TRBJ1-5; tentatively, D is TRBD1 (6 bases). Deletions cut 1 base from V and 3 bases from J, with 10 bases between. This CDR3 has 15 amino acids. Germline CDR1 and CDR2: SNHLY and FYNNEI. This CDR3 is CASSEEGGSNQPQHF. CDR3 nucleotide sequence: TGTGCCAGCAGTGAAGAAGGGGGTTCCAATCAGCCCCAGCATTTT.